This TCR beta chain was identified during a study of memory CD4+ T cells and cytomegalovirus serostatus. Whole-study findings and limits: Each of approximately 73 CMV-associated TCRbeta sequences occurred in one to five individuals.

The sort gate was single viable CD3+CD4+CD8-CD45RO+ cells for memory CD4+ T cells. Total CD4+ T cells were enriched by CD4 positive selection. As concerns this clone: Its antigen remains unknown.

Here immunoSEQ multiplex PCR was the method, and the copy in TCRdb shows in-frame clones only, minus some. The repertoire holds under 55,000 clones, with around 83% as singletons. The CDR3 spans 15 residues. Germline CDR1 and CDR2: MNHEY and SMNVEV (reference sequence). J was trimmed by 2 bases and V by 3 bases; bases with no gene match: 4. The source material was memory CD4+ T cells from blood. The receptor was derived from an adult in good health and CMV-seropositive. This chain connects TRBV27 to TRBJ1-5; 7 nucleotides agree with TRBD1. This CDR3 is CASSLTGLGNQPQHF. The CDR3 bases are TGTGCCAGCAGTTTGACAGGGCTGGGCAATCAGCCCCAGCATTTT.